This record covers a single T cell receptor beta chain. The antigen is unknown. The sample belongs to a study of T-cell reconstitution after alpha-beta-depleted transplantation in children. Study-level findings and limits: Several hundred rapidly expanded clones from non-depleted graft cells reportedly supplied alpha-beta T cells about two months post-transplant. Counts and diversity of T cells one year after transplant came mostly from newly produced T cells.

CDR3 length: 13 residues. The V and J ends lost 1 base and 6 bases respectively, with 10 bases between them. In germline, CDR1 is DFQATT, CDR2 SNEGSKA (reference sequence). Using unique molecular identifiers, the investigators prepared the TCRbeta library. TCRdb called the PCR reads again in MiXCR, with one record for every CDR3 protein. This table holds hundreds of thousands of distinct CDR3 sequences, around 13% found once. The chain combines TRBV20-1 with TRBJ2-1; D unresolved. The TCR originated in a male patient aged 10 to 17 who had a stem cell transplant for acute myeloid leukemia, so the T cells may come from the graft donor. Sequences were derived from PBMCs, mostly from graft donor cells, sampled 360 days after TCRalphabeta/CD19-depleted stem cell transplant. CDR3 residues: CSARGRRSNEQFF. The CDR3, as DNA: TGCAGTGCTAGAGGGCGGAGAAGCAATGAGCAGTTCTTC.